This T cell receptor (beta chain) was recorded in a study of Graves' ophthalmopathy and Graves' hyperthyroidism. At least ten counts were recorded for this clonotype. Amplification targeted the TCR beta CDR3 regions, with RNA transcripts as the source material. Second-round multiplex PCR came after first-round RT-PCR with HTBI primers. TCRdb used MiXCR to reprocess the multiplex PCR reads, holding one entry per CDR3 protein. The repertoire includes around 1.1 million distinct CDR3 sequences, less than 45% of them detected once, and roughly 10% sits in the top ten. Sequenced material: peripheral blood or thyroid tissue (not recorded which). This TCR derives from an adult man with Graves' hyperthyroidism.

This CDR3 is CASSRTRTGHRSEAFF. In DNA, the CDR3 is TGTGCCAGCAGTCGAACTCGAACAGGCCATAGATCCGAAGCTTTCTTT. The chain recombines TRBV2 with TRBJ1-1, with D perhaps matching TRBD1 (5 bases). Germline values: CDR1 SNHLY, CDR2 FYNNEI. The CDR3 is 16 residues long. The ends were cut back, 5 bases at V and 8 bases at J, with 24 bases in the middle.